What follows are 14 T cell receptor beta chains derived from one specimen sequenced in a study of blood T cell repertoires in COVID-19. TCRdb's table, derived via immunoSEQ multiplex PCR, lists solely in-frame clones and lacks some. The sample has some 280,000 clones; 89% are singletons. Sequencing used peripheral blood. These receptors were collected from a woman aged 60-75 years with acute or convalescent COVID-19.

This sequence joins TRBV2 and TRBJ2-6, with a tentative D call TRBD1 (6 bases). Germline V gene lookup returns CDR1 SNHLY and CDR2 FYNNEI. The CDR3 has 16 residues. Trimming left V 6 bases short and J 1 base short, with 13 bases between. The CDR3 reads CASSLSTGSGANVLTF. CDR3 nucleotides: TGTGCCAGCAGCTTATCTACAGGGTCTGGGGCCAACGTCCTGACTTTC.

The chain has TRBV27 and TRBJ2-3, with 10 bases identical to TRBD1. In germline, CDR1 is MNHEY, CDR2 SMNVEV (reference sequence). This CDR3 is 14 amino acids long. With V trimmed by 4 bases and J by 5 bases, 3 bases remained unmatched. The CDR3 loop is CASSYDRGQDTQYF. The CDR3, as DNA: TGTGCCAGCAGTTACGACAGGGGGCAAGATACGCAGTATTTT.

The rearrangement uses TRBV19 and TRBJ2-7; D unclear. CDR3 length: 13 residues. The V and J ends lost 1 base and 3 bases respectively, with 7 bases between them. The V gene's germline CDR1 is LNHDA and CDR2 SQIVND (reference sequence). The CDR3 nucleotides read TGTGCCAGTAGTATAGGTGGAGTCTACGAGCAGTACTTC. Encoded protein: CASSIGGVYEQYF.

In DNA, the CDR3 is TGTGCCAGCAGCTTTTCTCAGGGTGTCTATGGCTACACCTTC. Residues: CASSFSQGVYGYTF. This sequence joins TRBV7-9 and TRBJ1-2; a weak D match, TRBD1 (5 bases). The CDR3 loop spans 14 amino acids. Germline CDR1 is SEHNR and CDR2 is FQNEAQ (reference sequence). V gave up 3 bases and J gave up 4 bases, with 12 bases separating them.

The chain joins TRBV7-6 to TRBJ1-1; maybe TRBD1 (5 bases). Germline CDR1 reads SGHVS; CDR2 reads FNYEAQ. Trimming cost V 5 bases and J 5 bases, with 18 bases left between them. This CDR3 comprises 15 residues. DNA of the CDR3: TGTGCCAGCAGCCCAGGGCCCGGGGGAGAGACTGAAGCTTTCTTT. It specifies CASSPGPGGETEAFF.

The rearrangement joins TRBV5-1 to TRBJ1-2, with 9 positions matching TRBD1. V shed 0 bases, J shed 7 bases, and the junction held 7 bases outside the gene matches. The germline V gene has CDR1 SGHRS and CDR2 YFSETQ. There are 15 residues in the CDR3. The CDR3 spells CASSLVNRGHLGYTF. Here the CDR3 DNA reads TGCGCCAGCAGCTTGGTTAACAGGGGGCACCTTGGCTACACCTTC.

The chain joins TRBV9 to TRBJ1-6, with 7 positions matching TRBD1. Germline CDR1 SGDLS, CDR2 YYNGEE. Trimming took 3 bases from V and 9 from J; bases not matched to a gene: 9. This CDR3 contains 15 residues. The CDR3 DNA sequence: TGTGCCAGCAGCGCCGCCGGGACAGCGGGTTCACCCCTCCACTTT. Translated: CASSAAGTAGSPLHF.

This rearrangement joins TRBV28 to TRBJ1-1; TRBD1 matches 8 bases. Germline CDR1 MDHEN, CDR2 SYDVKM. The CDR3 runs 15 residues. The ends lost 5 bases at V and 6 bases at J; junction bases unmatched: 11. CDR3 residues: CASSHLRGPGAEAFF. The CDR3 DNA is TGTGCCAGCAGTCACCTCAGGGGGCCGGGGGCTGAAGCTTTCTTT.

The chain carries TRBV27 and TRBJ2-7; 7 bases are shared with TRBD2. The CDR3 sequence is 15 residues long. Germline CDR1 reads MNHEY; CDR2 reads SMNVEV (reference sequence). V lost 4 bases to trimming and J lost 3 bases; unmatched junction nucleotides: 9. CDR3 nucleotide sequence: TGTGCCAGCAGTTCCCGGGACTACAGCGTCTACGAGCAGTACTTC. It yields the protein CASSSRDYSVYEQYF.

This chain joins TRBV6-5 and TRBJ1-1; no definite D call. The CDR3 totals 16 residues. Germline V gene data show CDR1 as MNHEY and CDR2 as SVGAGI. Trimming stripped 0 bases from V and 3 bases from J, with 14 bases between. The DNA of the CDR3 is TGTGCCAGCAGTTACTCACGTCGTGAGGGTGACACTGAAGCTTTCTTT. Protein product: CASSYSRREGDTEAFF.

The CDR3 nucleotides read TGTGCCAGCAGCCTGGCAGGACAGGGGCATCAGCCCCAGCATTTT. It codes for CASSLAGQGHQPQHF. The chain links TRBV9 to TRBJ1-5; 9 nucleotides match TRBD1. The germline V gene encodes CDR1 SGDLS and CDR2 YYNGEE. Trimming removed 4 bases from V and 5 bases from J; junction bases left unmatched: 7. CDR3 size: 15 residues.

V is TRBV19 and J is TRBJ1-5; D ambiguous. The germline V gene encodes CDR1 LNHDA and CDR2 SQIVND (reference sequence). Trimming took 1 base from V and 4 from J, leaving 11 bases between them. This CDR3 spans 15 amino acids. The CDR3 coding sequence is TGTGCCAGTAGTATAGTAGGGAGTCCGAATCAGCCCCAGCATTTT. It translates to CASSIVGSPNQPQHF.

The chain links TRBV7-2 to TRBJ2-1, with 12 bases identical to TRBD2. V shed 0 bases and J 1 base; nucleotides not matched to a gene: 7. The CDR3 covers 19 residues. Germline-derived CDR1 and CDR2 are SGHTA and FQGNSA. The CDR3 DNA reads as TGTGCCAGCAGCTTAGCCCTCCGACTAGCGGGAGCATCCTACAATGAGCAGTTCTTC. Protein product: CASSLALRLAGASYNEQFF.

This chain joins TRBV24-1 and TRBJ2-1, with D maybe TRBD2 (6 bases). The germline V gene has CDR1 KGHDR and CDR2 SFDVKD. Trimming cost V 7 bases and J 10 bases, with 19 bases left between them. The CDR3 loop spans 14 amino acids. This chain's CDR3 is CATSQRLDSGEQFF. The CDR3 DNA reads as TGTGCCACCAGCCAAAGACTAGACTCGGGCGAGCAGTTCTTC.